This T cell receptor (beta chain) was documented in a study of shared clonotypes between healthy human individuals (TCRdb year 2020). The study in broad terms: The cohort comprised a couple of women and a few men aged 18 to 49 years. Per donor, leukapheresis produced somewhere between about 0.85 and 8.9 billion PBMCs. The study deeply sequenced blood TCR repertoires of about 5 healthy adults to estimate repertoire size and the extent of clonotype sharing between individuals. To increase sequencing depth and limit assay-specific biases, different laboratories used diverse techniques to prepare libraries and sequence TCR repertoires. Summary of the overall study and its limitations: Because the study included a small number of donors, the genetic and exposure-history diversity represented was limited. Sampling was limited to blood, and TCR repertoires in tissue likely differ from TCR repertoires in blood. Pairwise subsampling led to the expectation that sequencing depth would affect the degree of clonotype sharing among donors.

Donors were healthy HIV-negative adults with no recently reported acute infections or vaccinations. Every donor was a Caucasian adult residing in Nashville, Tennessee, USA. For unsorted samples, 90 million or so PBMCs were counted and genomic DNA was extracted with the QIAamp DNA Blood Mini kit. After blood collection by leukapheresis, PBMCs were isolated using Ficoll-Histopaque density gradient centrifugation and then cryopreserved in the vapor phase of liquid nitrogen. TCR CDR3 regions were amplified from genomic DNA by multiplex PCR using the deep immunoSEQ assay. Extracted genomic DNA from each cell subset was distributed evenly across all wells of several immunoSEQ 96-well plates, and each plate was treated as a replicate. Each replicate PCR for unsorted PBMC received roughly 300 ng genomic DNA, equal to tens of thousands of T cell genomes. Ten immunoSEQ deep assay plates were used to sequence the unsorted PBMC genomic DNA. Purified libraries were measured with a Qubit 3.0 fluorometer, size-checked on a Bioanalyzer 2100, and measured again with the KAPA Library Quantification kit. Each immunoSEQ 96-well plate was sequenced on its own single-read 150-cycle Illumina NextSeq 550 flow cell. Processing in the source paper ran as follows. Because the immunoSEQ output held only junctional sequences and lacked quality scores, the filtering could not match the filtering applied to full-length reads. To assign V/J genes and CDR3, sequences were annotated using PyIR, a Python wrapper for IgBLAST v1.9, with IMGT germline references. Reads were removed for weak V/J assignments (E-value above 1e-6), missing CDR3, stop codons, out-of-frame junctions, or ambiguous translated residues. V3J clonotypes were defined by identical inferred V gene, J gene, and CDR3 amino acid sequence. Percentage overlap between repertoires was computed as shared unique clonotypes divided by the size of the smaller repertoire. Richness of each repertoire was evaluated using RTK rarefaction, the Chao1 estimator, and Recon v2.1 estimates of unobserved clonotypes. TCRdb limited this immuneACCESS table to in-frame rearrangements with V and J called. A share of clones is missing; checked studies link under half to unresolved V genes, and the rest is unexplained. The DNA was the basis for D and trimming; V, J and clone size are from that table. The table for this sample lists about 490,000 clones; 65% to 80% of them were counted only once. The ten largest clones add up to approximately 12% of the sample.

A word on this clone: Which antigen it targets is not known. Base qualities are missing; no much larger clone stands one base away.

Per the germline V gene, SGHTA is the CDR1 and FQGNSA is the CDR2. The CDR3, cysteine through phenylalanine, is 15 amino acids long. The retained sequence is limited to the CDR3, 45 bases, with the frame set at the first base. Germline trimming amounts to 5 bases on V and 2 bases on J, with 3 as the count of junction bases outside the gene matches. The sequence came from a woman in her forties in good health. Some clones in this sample may be carry-over from other donors' samples. Material: PBMCs. The receptor chain draws on TRBV7-2 and TRBJ2-5, with 12 bases in between that match TRBD2. The nucleotide sequence is given as TGTGCCAGCAGCACTACTAGCGGGAGGCAAGAGACCCAGTACTTC. This sequence encodes CASSTTSGRQETQYF.